This T cell receptor (beta chain) was identified in a study of T cell responses to AZD1222 COVID-19 vaccine. This clone has just one count. As yet, its antigen is unknown. Study-wide results and limits: Females outnumbered males among donors, who were mostly white British; clonal diversity was possibly underestimated. Unmutated variant regions are reportedly the target of nearly half of TCRs that are spike-specific.

TCRdb's table, derived via immunoSEQ multiplex PCR, lists solely in-frame clones and lacks some. The sample carries roughly 150,000 clones, approximately 88% recorded once. The receptor comes from an adult in good health. Sequences were derived from peripheral blood, sampled on day 0 of MenACWY control vaccination.

For the CDR3, the DNA is TGCGCCAGCAGCCAGCTGACAGCTAACTATGGCTACACCTTC. The encoded protein is CASSQLTANYGYTF. The V and J genes are TRBV4-1 and TRBJ1-2; the D gene is possibly TRBD1 (5 bases). Trimming shortened V by 3 bases and J by 0 bases, and 8 bases separated the two germline ends. In germline, CDR1 is MGHRA, CDR2 YSYEKL. The CDR3 consists of 14 residues.